These T cell receptor beta chains were read from a single sample in a study of T cell changes during pregnancy in multiple sclerosis. The protocol was immunoSEQ multiplex PCR, while the TCRdb copy is restricted to in-frame clones and leaves out a portion. The sample includes roughly 100,000 clones, 80% to 95% seen only once; the top ten take over 2.5%. This sample comprised peripheral blood, obtained in the second trimester of pregnancy. The origin of the receptors is a female donor with multiple sclerosis, enrolled in a pregnancy study. CDR3s include the opening cysteine and the closing phenylalanine or tryptophan. The D gene is left open where the match is weak. Clone size is shown for a subset of rows, as once, few, many or a class of expanded clone.

v_call,j_call,clone_size,cdr3_length,d_call,cdr3_aa,cdr3_nt
TRBV25-1,TRBJ2-4,NA,15,NA,CANPWMGLAKNIQYF,TGTGCCAACCCGTGGATGGGGCTAGCCAAAAACATTCAGTACTTC
TRBV6-5,TRBJ1-2,NA,14,NA,CASSYLGRQGGYTF,TGTGCCAGCAGTTACCTGGGCCGGCAGGGCGGCTACACCTTC
TRBV9,TRBJ2-1,NA,15,TRBD2,CASSLSTSGRNEQFF,TGTGCCAGCAGCCTCTCGACTAGCGGGAGAAATGAGCAGTTCTTC
TRBV7-2,TRBJ2-7,NA,14,TRBD2,CASRPGGRSYEQYF,TGTGCCAGCAGGCCGGGGGGACGTTCCTACGAGCAGTACTTC
TRBV9,TRBJ2-7,NA,15,TRBD2,CASSVGGGRAYEQYF,TGTGCCAGCAGCGTGGGGGGCGGGAGGGCCTACGAGCAGTACTTC
TRBV11-2,TRBJ2-7,NA,16,TRBD2,CASSLGSGRDGWEQYF,TGTGCCAGCAGCTTAGGGAGCGGGAGGGACGGCTGGGAGCAGTACTTC
TRBV5-1,TRBJ2-4,once,14,TRBD2,CASSLRGAGNIQYF,TGCGCCAGCAGCCTGCGGGGGGCAGGAAACATTCAGTACTTC
TRBV12-5,TRBJ1-2,once,13,NA,CASGLGATYGYTF,TGTGCTAGTGGTTTGGGGGCAACTTATGGCTACACCTTC
TRBV5-1,TRBJ2-7,NA,14,NA,CASSPEGRSYEQYF,TGCGCCAGCAGCCCGGAGGGCCGGTCCTACGAGCAGTACTTC
TRBV7-9,TRBJ2-3,NA,15,TRBD2,CASSLGLAGSDTQYF,TGTGCCAGCAGCTTAGGGCTAGCGGGATCAGATACGCAGTATTTT
TRBV9,TRBJ2-7,once,13,NA,CASSRTDSYEQYF,TGTGCCAGCAGTCGGACAGACAGCTACGAGCAGTACTTC
TRBV7-9,TRBJ2-2,NA,14,NA,CASSFYSNAGELFF,TGTGCCAGCAGCTTCTATAGTAACGCCGGGGAGCTGTTTTTT
TRBV28,TRBJ2-7,NA,14,NA,CASSFRRDSYEQYF,TGTGCCAGTTCCTTCAGGAGGGACTCCTACGAGCAGTACTTC
TRBV19,TRBJ2-7,NA,13,TRBD2,CASIEGASGRQYF,TGTGCCAGTATCGAGGGGGCTAGCGGGAGGCAGTACTTC
TRBV25-1,TRBJ2-3,NA,16,NA,CASSPVPCTSTDTQYF,TGTGCCAGCTCTCCCGTCCCATGTACTAGCACAGATACGCAGTATTTT
TRBV5-4,TRBJ1-1,NA,12,NA,CASSLSSAEAFF,TGTGCCAGCAGCTTGTCTTCGGCTGAAGCTTTCTTT
TRBV7-9,TRBJ1-5,NA,14,NA,CASSLGQGDQPQHF,TGTGCCAGCAGCTTAGGCCAGGGCGATCAGCCCCAGCATTTT
TRBV6-6,TRBJ1-5,NA,13,NA,CASSYTGNQPQHF,TGTGCCAGCAGTTACACAGGCAATCAGCCCCAGCATTTT